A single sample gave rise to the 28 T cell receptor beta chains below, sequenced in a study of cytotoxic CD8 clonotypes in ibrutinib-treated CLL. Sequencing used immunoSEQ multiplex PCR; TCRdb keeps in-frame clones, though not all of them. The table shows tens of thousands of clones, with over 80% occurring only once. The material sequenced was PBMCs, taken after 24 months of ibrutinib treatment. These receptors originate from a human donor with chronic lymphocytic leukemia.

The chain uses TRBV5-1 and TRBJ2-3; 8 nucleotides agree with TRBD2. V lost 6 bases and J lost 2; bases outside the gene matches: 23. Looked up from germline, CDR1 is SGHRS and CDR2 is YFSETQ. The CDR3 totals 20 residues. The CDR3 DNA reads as TGCGCCAGCACCCTCGGCCGGGGTGGGAGCAGCGGGGGTCTCACAGATACGCAGTATTTT. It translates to CASTLGRGGSSGGLTDTQYF.

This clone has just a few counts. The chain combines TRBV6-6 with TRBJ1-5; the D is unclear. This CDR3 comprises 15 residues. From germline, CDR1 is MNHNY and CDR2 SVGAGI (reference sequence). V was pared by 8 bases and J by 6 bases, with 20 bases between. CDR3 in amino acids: CASQYVGLRSQPQHF. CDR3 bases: TGTGCCAGCCAATACGTGGGGTTGAGGTCTCAGCCCCAGCATTTT.

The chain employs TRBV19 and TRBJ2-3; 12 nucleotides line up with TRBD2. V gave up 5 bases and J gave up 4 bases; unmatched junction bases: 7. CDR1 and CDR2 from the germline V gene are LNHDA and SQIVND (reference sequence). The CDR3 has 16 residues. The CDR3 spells CASSRLAGGLADTQYF. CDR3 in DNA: TGTGCCAGTAGTCGGCTAGCGGGAGGGTTGGCAGATACGCAGTATTTT.

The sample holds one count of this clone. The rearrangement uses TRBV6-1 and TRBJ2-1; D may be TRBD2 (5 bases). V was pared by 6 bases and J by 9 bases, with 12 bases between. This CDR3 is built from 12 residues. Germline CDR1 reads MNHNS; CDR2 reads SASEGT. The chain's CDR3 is CASRDSIGEQFF. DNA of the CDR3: TGTGCCAGCAGGGACTCTATTGGTGAGCAGTTCTTC.

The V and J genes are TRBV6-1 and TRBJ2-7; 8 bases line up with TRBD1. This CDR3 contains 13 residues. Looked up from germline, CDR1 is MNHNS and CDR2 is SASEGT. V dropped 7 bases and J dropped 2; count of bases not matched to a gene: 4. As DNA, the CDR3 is TGTGCCAGCAAAGACAGGGGAGCCTACGAGCAGTACTTC. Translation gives CASKDRGAYEQYF.

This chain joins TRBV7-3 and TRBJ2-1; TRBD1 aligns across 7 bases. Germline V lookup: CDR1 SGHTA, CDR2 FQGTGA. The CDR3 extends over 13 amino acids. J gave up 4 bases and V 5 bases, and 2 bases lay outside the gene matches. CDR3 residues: CASSRDSYNEQFF. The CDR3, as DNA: TGTGCCAGCAGCCGGGACAGTTACAATGAGCAGTTCTTC. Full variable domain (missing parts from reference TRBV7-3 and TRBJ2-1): GAGVSQTPSNKVTEKGKYVELRCDPISGHTALYWYRQSLGQGPEFLIYFQGTGAADDSGLPNDRFFAVRPEGSVSTLKIQRTERGDSAVYLCASSRDSYNEQFFGPGTRLTVL.

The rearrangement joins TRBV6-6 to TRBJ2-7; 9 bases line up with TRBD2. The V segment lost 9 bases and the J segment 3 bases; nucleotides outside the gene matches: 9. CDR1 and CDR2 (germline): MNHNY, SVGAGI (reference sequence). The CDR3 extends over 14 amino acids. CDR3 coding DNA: TGTGCCAGTCGGCGGGCGGGAGGGATCTACGAGCAGTACTTC. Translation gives CASRRAGGIYEQYF.

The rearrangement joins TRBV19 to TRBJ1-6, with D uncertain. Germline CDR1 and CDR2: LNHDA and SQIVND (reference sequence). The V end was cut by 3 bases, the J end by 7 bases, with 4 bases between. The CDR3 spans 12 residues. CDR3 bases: TGTGCCAGTAGTATTCAGAATTCACCCCTCCACTTT. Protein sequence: CASSIQNSPLHF.

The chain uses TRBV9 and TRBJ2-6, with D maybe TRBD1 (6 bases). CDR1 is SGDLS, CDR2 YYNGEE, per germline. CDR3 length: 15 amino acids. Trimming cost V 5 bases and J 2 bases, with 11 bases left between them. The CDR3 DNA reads TGTGCCAGCAGTGCTGCAGGGGCTGGGGCCAACGTCCTGACTTTC. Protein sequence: CASSAAGAGANVLTF. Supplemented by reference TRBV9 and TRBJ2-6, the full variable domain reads DSGVTQTPKHLITATGQRVTLRCSPRSGDLSVYWYQQSLDQGLQFLIQYYNGEERAKGNILERFSAQQFPDLHSELNLSSLELGDSALYFCASSAAGAGANVLTFGAGSRLTVL.

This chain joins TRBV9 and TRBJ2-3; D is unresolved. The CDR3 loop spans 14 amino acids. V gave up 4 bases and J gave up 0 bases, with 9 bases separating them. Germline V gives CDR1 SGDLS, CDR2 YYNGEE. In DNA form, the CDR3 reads TGTGCCAGCAGCCCGCAGCCTAGCACAGATACGCAGTATTTT. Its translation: CASSPQPSTDTQYF.

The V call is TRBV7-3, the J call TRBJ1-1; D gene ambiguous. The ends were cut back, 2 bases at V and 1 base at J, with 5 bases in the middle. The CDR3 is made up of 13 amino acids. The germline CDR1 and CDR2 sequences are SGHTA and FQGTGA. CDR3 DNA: TGTGCCAGCAGCTTACAAGGGAACACTGAAGCTTTCTTT. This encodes CASSLQGNTEAFF.

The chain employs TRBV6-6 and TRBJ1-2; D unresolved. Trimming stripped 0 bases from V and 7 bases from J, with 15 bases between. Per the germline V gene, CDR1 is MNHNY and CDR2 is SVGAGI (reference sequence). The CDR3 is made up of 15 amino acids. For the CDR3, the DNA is TGTGCCAGCAGTTACTCGGTCGAGTCGCGCGGTGGCTACACCTTC. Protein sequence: CASSYSVESRGGYTF.

The CDR3 protein is CASSLVLAGLYSNTGELFF. The CDR3 nucleotides read TGTGCCAGCAGCTTAGTGCTAGCGGGGCTCTATTCGAACACCGGGGAGCTGTTTTTT. The genes are TRBV7-9 and TRBJ2-2; 9 bases agree with TRBD2. The germline gives CDR1 SEHNR, CDR2 FQNEAQ (reference sequence). V lost 1 base to trimming and J lost 0 bases; unmatched junction nucleotides: 9. This CDR3 comprises 19 residues.

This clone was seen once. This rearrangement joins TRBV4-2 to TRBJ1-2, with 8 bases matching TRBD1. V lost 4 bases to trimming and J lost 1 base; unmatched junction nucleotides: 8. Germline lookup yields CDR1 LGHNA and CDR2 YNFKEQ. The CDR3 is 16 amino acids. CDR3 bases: TGTGCCAGCAGCCCCCGGACAGGGCCCGTTAACTATGGCTACACCTTC. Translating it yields CASSPRTGPVNYGYTF.

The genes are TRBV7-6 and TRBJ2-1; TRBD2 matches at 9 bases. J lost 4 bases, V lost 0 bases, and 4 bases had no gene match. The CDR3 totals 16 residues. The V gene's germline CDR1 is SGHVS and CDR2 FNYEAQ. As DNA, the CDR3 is TGTGCCAGCAGCTTAGCCGGGACTAGCAGGTACAATGAGCAGTTCTTC. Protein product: CASSLAGTSRYNEQFF.

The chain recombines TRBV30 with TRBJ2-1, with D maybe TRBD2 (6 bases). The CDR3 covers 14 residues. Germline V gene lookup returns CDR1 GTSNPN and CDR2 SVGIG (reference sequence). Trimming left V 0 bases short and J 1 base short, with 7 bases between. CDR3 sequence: CAWSVGGSYNEQFF. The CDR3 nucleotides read TGTGCCTGGAGTGTCGGAGGGTCCTACAATGAGCAGTTCTTC.

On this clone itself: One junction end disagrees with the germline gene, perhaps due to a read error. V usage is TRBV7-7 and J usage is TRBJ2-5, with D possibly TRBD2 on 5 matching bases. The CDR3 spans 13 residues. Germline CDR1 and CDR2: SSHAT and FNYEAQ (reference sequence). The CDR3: CASSFSDQETQYF. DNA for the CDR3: TGTGCTAGCAGCTTTAGCGACCAAGAGACCCAGTACTTC.

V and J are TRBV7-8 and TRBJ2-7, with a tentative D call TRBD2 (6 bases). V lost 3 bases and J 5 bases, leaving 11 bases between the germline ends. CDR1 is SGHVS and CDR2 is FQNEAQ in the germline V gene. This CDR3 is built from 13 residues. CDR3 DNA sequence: TGTGCCAGCAGCTTCTTCAGGGAGGACGAGCAGTACTTC. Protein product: CASSFFREDEQYF.

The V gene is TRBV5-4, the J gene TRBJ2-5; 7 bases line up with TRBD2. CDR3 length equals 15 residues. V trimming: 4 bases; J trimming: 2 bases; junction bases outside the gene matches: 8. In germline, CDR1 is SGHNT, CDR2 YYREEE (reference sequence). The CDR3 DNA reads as TGTGCCAGCAGCGCCGCACTAGCGCCACAAGAGACCCAGTACTTC. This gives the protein CASSAALAPQETQYF.

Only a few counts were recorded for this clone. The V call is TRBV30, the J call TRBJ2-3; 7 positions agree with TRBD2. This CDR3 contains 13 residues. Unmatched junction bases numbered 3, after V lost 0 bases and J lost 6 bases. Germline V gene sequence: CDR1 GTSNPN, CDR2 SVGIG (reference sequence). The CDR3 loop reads CAWSVREGDTQYF. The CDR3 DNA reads TGTGCCTGGAGTGTAAGGGAGGGTGATACGCAGTATTTT.

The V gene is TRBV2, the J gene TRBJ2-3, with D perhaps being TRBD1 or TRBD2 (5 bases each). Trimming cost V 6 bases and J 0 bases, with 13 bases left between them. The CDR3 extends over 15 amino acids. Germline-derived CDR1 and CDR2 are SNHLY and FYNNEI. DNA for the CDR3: TGTGCCAGCAGCGCCCAAGGGACGAGCACAGATACGCAGTATTTT. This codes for CASSAQGTSTDTQYF.

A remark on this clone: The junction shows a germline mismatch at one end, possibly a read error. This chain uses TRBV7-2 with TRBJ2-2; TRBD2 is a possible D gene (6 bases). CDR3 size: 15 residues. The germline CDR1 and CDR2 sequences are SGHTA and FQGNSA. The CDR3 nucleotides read TGTGCCAGCAGCCTAGCGAGCGCGAACACCGGGGAGCTGTTTTTT. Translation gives CASSLASANTGELFF.

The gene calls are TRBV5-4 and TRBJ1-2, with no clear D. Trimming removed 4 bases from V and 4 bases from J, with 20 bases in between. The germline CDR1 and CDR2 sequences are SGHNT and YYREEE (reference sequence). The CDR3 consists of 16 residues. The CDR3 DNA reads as TGTGCCAGCAGCCGTTCCCGGTCACAAGAGACCTATGGCTACACCTTC. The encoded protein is CASSRSRSQETYGYTF.

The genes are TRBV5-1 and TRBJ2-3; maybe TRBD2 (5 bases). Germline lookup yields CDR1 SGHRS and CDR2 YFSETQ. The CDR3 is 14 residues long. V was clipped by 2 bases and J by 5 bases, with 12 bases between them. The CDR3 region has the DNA TGCGCCAGCAGCTTCGTACTAGACGGAGATACGCAGTATTTT. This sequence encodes CASSFVLDGDTQYF.

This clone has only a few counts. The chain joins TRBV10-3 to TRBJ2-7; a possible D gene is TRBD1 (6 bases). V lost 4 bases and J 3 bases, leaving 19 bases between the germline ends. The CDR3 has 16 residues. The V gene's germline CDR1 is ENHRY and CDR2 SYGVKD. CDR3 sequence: CAISGPETGDFYEQYF. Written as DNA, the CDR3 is TGTGCCATCAGTGGTCCCGAGACAGGTGACTTCTACGAGCAGTACTTC.

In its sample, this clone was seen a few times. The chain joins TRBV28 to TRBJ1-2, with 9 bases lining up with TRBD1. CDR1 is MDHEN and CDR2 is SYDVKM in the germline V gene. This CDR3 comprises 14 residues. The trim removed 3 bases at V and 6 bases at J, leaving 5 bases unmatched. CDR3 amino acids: CASSLTQGAHGYTF. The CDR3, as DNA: TGTGCCAGCAGTTTGACACAGGGGGCGCATGGCTACACCTTC.

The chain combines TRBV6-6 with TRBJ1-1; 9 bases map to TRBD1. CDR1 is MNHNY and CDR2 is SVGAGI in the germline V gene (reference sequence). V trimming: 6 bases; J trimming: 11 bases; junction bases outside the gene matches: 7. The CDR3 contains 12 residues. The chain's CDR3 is CASSWDRAEAFF. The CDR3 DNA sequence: TGTGCCAGCAGCTGGGACAGGGCGGAGGCTTTCTTT.

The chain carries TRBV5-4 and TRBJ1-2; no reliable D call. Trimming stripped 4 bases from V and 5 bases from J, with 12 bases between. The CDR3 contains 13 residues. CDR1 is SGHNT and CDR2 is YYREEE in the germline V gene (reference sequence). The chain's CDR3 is CASSPGRQYGYTF. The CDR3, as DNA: TGTGCCAGCAGCCCCGGGCGGCAGTATGGCTACACCTTC.